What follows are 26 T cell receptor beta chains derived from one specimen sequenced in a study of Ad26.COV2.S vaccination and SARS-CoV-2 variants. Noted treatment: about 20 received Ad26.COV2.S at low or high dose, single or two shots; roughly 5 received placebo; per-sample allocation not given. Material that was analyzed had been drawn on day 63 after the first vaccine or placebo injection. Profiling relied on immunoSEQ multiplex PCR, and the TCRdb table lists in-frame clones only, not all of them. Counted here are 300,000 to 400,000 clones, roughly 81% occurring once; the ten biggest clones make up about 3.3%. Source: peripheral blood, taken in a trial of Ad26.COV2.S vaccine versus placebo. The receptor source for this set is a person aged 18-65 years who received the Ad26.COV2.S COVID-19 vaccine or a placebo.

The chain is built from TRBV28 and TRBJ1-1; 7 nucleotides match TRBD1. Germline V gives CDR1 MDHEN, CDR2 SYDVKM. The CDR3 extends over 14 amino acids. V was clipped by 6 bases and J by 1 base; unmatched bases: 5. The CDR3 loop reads CASRSGQANTEAFF. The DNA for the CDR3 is TGTGCCAGCAGATCTGGACAGGCGAACACTGAAGCTTTCTTT.

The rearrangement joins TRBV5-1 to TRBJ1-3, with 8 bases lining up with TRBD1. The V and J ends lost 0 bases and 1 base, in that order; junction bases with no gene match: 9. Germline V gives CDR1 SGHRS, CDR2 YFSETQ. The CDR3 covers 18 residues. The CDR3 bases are TGCGCCAGCAGCTTGGCCGGGACAGGTTATCGTTCTGGAAACACCATATATTTT. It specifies CASSLAGTGYRSGNTIYF.

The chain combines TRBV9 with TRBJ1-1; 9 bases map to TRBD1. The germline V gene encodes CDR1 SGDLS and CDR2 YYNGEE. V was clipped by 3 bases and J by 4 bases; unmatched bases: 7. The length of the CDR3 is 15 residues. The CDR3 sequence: CASSAGTGRGTEAFF. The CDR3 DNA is TGTGCCAGCAGCGCAGGGACAGGGAGGGGCACTGAAGCTTTCTTT. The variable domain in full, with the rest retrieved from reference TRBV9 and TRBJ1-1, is DSGVTQTPKHLITATGQRVTLRCSPRSGDLSVYWYQQSLDQGLQFLIQYYNGEERAKGNILERFSAQQFPDLHSELNLSSLELGDSALYFCASSAGTGRGTEAFFGQGTRLTVV.

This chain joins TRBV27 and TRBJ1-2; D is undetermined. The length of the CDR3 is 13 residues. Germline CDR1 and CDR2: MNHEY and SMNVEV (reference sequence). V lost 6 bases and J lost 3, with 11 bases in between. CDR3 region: CASRQQRDYGYTF. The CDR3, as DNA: TGTGCCAGCAGGCAACAAAGGGACTATGGCTACACCTTC.

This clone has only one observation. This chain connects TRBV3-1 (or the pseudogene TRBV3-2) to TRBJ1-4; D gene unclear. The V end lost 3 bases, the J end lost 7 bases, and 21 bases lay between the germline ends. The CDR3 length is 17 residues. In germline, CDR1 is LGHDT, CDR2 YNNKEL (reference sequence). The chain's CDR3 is CASSQARQSPVGEKLFF. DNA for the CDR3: TGTGCCAGCAGCCAGGCGCGCCAGTCCCCGGTGGGTGAAAAACTGTTTTTT.

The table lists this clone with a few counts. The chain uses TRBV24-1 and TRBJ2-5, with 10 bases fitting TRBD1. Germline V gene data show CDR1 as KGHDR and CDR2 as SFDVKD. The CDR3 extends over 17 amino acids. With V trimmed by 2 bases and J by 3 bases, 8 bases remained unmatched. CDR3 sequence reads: CATSDSRGTGAKETQYF. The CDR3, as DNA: TGTGCCACCAGTGATTCCAGGGGGACAGGGGCTAAAGAGACCCAGTACTTC.

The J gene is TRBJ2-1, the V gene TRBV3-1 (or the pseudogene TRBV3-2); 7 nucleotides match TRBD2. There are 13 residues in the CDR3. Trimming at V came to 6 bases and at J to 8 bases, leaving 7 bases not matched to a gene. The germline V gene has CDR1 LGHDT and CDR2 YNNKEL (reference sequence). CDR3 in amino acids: CASSRGLGDEQFF. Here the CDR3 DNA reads TGTGCCAGCAGTCGAGGACTAGGGGATGAGCAGTTCTTC.

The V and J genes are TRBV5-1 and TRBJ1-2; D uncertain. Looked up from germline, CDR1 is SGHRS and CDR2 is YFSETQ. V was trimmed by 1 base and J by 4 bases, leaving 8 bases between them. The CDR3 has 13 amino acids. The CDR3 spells CASSLSPSYGYTF. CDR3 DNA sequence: TGCGCCAGCAGCTTGTCTCCGAGCTATGGCTACACCTTC.

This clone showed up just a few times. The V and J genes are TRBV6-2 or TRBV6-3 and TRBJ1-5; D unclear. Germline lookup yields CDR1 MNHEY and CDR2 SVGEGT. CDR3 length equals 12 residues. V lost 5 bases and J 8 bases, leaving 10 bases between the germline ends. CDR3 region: CASSPPRKPQHF. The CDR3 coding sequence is TGTGCCAGCAGTCCCCCGCGGAAGCCCCAGCATTTT.

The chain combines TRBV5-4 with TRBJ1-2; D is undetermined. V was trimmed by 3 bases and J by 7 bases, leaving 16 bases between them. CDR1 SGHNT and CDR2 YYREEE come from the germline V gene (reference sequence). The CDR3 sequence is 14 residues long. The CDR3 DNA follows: TGTGCCAGCAGCTCCGAAGCGCTAGGTGGTGGCTACACCTTC. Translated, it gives CASSSEALGGGYTF.

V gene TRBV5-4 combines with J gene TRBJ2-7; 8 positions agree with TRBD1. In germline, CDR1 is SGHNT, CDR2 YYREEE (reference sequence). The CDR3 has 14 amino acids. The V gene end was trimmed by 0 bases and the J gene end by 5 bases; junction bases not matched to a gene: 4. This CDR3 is CASSLALQGDEQYF. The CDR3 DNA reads TGTGCCAGCAGCTTGGCGCTACAGGGGGACGAGCAGTACTTC.

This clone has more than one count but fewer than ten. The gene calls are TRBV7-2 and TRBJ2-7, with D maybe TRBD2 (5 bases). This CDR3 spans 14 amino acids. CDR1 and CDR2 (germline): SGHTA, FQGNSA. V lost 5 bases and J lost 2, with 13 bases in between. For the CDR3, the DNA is TGTGCCAGCAGCCTGAGGGCTCCCCCCTACGAGCAGTACTTC. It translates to CASSLRAPPYEQYF.

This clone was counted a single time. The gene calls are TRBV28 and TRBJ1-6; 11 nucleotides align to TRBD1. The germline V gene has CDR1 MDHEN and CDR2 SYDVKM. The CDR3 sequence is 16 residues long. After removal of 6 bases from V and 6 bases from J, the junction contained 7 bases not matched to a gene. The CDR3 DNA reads TGTGCCAGCAGAAGGCCGGGACAGGGGGGTAATTCACCCCTCCACTTT. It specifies CASRRPGQGGNSPLHF. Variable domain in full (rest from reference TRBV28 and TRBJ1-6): DVKVTQSSRYLVKRTGEKVFLECVQDMDHENMFWYRQDPGLGLRLIYFSYDVKMKEKGDIPEGYSVSREKKERFSLILESASTNQTSMYLCASRRPGQGGNSPLHFGNGTRLTVT.

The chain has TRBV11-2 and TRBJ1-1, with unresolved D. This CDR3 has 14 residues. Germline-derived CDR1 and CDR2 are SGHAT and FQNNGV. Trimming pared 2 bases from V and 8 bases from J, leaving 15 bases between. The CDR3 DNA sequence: TGTGCCAGCAGCTTAAACAGCTTAGTAGTGGAAGCTTTCTTT. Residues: CASSLNSLVVEAFF.

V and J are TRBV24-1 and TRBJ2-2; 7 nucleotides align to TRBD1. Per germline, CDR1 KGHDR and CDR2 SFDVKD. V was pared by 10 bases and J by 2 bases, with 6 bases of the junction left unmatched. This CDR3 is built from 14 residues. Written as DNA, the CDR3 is TGTGCCACTCCCGGGACAGATAACACCGGGGAGCTGTTTTTT. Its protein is CATPGTDNTGELFF.

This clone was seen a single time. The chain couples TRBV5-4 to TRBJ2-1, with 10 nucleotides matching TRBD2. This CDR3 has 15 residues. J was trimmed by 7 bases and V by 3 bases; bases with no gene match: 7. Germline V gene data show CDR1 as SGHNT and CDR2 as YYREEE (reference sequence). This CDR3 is CASSWGLAILNEQFF. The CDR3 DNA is TGTGCCAGCAGCTGGGGACTAGCGATATTAAATGAGCAGTTCTTC.

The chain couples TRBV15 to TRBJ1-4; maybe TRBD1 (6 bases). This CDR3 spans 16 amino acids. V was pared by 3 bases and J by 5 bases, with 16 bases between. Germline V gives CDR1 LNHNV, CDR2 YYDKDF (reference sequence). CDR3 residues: CATSSLARGFNEKLFF. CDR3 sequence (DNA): TGTGCCACCAGCAGCCTAGCCAGGGGATTCAATGAAAAACTGTTTTTT.

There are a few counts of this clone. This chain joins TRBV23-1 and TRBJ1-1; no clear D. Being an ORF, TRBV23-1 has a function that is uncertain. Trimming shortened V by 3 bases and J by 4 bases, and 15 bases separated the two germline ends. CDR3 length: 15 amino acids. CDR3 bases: TGCGCCAGCAGTCAGGGTAGGGCCCGGGGCACTGAAGCTTTCTTT. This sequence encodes CASSQGRARGTEAFF.

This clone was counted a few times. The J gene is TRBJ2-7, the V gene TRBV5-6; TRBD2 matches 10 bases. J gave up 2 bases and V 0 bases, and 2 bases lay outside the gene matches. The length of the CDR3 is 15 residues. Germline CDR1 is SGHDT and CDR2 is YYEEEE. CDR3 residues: CASSLGGLATYEQYF. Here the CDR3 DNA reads TGTGCCAGCAGCTTGGGGGGACTAGCGACCTACGAGCAGTACTTC.

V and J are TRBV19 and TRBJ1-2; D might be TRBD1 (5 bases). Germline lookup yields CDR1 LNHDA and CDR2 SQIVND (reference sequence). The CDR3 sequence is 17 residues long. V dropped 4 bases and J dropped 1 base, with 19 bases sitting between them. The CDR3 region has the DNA TGTGCCAGTAGTAGCCACCGACGGGGCCGACTTAACTATGGCTACACCTTC. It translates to CASSSHRRGRLNYGYTF.

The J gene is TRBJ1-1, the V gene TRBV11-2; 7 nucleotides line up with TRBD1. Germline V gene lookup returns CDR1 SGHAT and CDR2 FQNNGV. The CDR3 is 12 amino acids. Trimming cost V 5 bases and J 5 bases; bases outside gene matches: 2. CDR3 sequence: CASSLRGTEAFF. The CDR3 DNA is TGTGCCAGCAGCCTCAGGGGGACTGAAGCTTTCTTT. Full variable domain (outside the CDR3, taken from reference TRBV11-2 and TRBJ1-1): EAGVAQSPRYKIIEKRQSVAFWCNPISGHATLYWYQQILGQGPKLLIQFQNNGVVDDSQLPKDRFSAERLKGVDSTLKIQPAKLEDSAVYLCASSLRGTEAFFGQGTRLTVV.

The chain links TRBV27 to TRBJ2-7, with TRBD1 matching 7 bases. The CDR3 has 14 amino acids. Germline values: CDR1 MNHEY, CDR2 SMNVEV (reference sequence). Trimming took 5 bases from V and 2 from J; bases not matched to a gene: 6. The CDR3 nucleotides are TGTGCCAGCAGTCCCCGACAGGGACCCTACGAGCAGTACTTC. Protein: CASSPRQGPYEQYF.

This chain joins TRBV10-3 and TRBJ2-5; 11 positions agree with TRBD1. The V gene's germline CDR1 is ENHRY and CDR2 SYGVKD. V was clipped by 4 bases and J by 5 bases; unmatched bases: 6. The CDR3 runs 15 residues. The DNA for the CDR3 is TGTGCCATCAGTGGGTCAGGGGACAGGGGGGAGACCCAGTACTTC. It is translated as CAISGSGDRGETQYF.

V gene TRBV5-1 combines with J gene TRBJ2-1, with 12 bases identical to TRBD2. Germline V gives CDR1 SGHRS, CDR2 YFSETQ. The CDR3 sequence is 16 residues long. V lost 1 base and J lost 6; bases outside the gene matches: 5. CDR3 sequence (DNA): TGCGCCAGCAGCTTGTCTAGCGGGGGGGTGATCAATGAGCAGTTCTTC. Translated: CASSLSSGGVINEQFF.

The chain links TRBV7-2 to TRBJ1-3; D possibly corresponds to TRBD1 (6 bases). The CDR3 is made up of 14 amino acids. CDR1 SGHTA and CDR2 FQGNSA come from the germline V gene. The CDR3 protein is CSTGSASSGNTIYF. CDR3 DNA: TGTTCCACAGGGTCTGCCAGCTCTGGAAACACCATATATTTT. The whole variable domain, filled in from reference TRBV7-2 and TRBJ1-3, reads GAGVSQSPSNKVTEKGKDVELRCDPISGHTALYWYRQSLGQGLEFLIYFQGNSAPDKSGLPSDRFSAERTGGSVSTLTIQRTQQEDSAVYLCSTGSASSGNTIYFGEGSWLTVV.

CDR3 loop: CASSLRTSGGTQYF. The CDR3 nucleotides are TGTGCCAGCAGCCTACGGACTAGCGGGGGAACCCAGTACTTC. V and J are TRBV7-9 and TRBJ2-5, with 13 bases lining up with TRBD2. CDR3 size: 14 residues. V dropped 5 bases and J dropped 8; count of bases not matched to a gene: 5. The germline gives CDR1 SEHNR, CDR2 FQNEAQ (reference sequence). Together with reference TRBV7-9 and TRBJ2-5, the CDR3 gives the full variable domain: DTGVSQNPRHKITKRGQNVTFRCDPISEHNRLYWYRQTLGQGPEFLTYFQNEAQLEKSRLLSDRFSAERPKGSFSTLEIQRTEQGDSAMYLCASSLRTSGGTQYFGPGTRLLVL.